Below, 27 T cell receptor beta chains from the same sample are listed, as sequenced in a study of beta chain features in type 1 diabetes. Their recognized antigens are unknown. Findings of the study overall: In every one of the four CD4+ subsets, TCRB CDR3s were moderately but significantly shorter in Type 1 diabetes patients.

Expressed TCRB transcripts were sequenced after all isolated RNA was converted to cDNA. TCRdb's copy holds only in-frame clones and misses some; the assay was immunoSEQ multiplex PCR. The sample contains some 190,000 clones, roughly 7.1% of which appear only once. Sequenced: central memory CD4+ T cells from blood. Receptors were obtained from a woman aged 40 to 50 with type 1 diabetes.

CDR3 region: CACSPGQGYYGYTF. The CDR3 coding sequence is TGTGCCTGTTCCCCCGGACAGGGGTACTATGGCTACACCTTC. The chain couples TRBV30 to TRBJ1-2; TRBD1 aligns across 9 bases. V gave up 6 bases and J gave up 3 bases; unmatched junction bases: 8. The germline gives CDR1 GTSNPN, CDR2 SVGIG (reference sequence). The CDR3 spans 14 residues.

The DNA for the CDR3 is TGTGCCAGCAGCTCCCCCGGGTACTACGAGCAGTACTTC. Translating it yields CASSSPGYYEQYF. The chain links TRBV7-2 to TRBJ2-7; no clear D gene. CDR1 is SGHTA and CDR2 is FQGNSA in the germline V gene. This CDR3 comprises 13 residues. V lost 4 bases and J 3 bases, leaving 10 bases between the germline ends.

As concerns this clone: The sample carries other DNA sequences with the same CDR3. The CDR3 region has the DNA TGTGCCTCTAGCGGATCCTACAATGAGCAGTTCTTC. Its protein is CASSGSYNEQFF. V and J are TRBV30 and TRBJ2-1, with TRBD2 matching 7 bases. Trimming cost V 7 bases and J 1 base; bases outside gene matches: 1. The CDR3 runs 12 residues. The V gene's germline CDR1 is GTSNPN and CDR2 SVGIG (reference sequence). Full variable domain (outside the CDR3, taken from reference TRBV30 and TRBJ2-1): SQTIHQWPATLVQPVGSPLSLECTVEGTSNPNLYWYRQAAGRGLQLLFYSVGIGQISSEVPQNLSASRPQDRQFILSSKKLLLSDSGFYLCASSGSYNEQFFGPGTRLTVL.

This clone occurred a few times. The chain combines TRBV5-1 with TRBJ2-1; 7 bases match TRBD1. Losses at the gene ends were 2 bases for V and 8 bases for J; bases not matched to a gene: 4. The germline V gene has CDR1 SGHRS and CDR2 YFSETQ. This CDR3 is built from 13 residues. CDR3 coding DNA: TGCGCCAGCAGCTTAGACAGGGTACATGAGCAGTTCTTC. Translated, it gives CASSLDRVHEQFF.

A few counts support this clone. The chain carries TRBV20-1 and TRBJ1-1; D not resolved. V dropped 8 bases and J dropped 2 bases, with 3 bases sitting between them. The CDR3 totals 9 residues. Germline CDR1 and CDR2: DFQATT and SNEGSKA (reference sequence). The CDR3 DNA sequence: TGCAGTCTTAACACTGAAGCTTTCTTT. It translates to CSLNTEAFF.

The chain carries TRBV9 and TRBJ2-7; 10 bases are a match to TRBD1. The germline CDR1 and CDR2 sequences are SGDLS and YYNGEE. This CDR3 spans 16 amino acids. J gave up 7 bases and V 1 base, and 11 bases lay outside the gene matches. The CDR3 DNA reads as TGTGCCAGCAGCGTAACCGGGACAGGGGCATTCCGGGAGCAGTACTTC. Translation gives CASSVTGTGAFREQYF. The entire variable domain, with the rest obtained from reference TRBV9 and TRBJ2-7, is as follows: DSGVTQTPKHLITATGQRVTLRCSPRSGDLSVYWYQQSLDQGLQFLIQYYNGEERAKGNILERFSAQQFPDLHSELNLSSLELGDSALYFCASSVTGTGAFREQYFGPGTRLTVT.

Only a few counts were recorded for this clone. The chain joins TRBV7-2 to TRBJ2-7; no firm D call. V lost 4 bases, J lost 3 bases, and 13 bases lay in between. Germline CDR1 is SGHTA and CDR2 is FQGNSA. The CDR3 is made up of 14 amino acids. CDR3 sequence reads: CASSSGTAFYEQYF. The CDR3 DNA is TGTGCCAGCAGCTCTGGAACAGCTTTCTACGAGCAGTACTTC.

The CDR3 DNA reads as TGTGCCAGCTGGGGACAGGGAAGGACTGAAGCTTTCTTT. Translated: CASWGQGRTEAFF. The gene calls are TRBV28 and TRBJ1-1, with 9 bases identical to TRBD1. The CDR3 runs 13 residues. CDR1 is MDHEN, CDR2 SYDVKM, per germline. Germline trimming cut 8 bases from V and 5 bases from J; bases unmatched to any gene: 6.

This clone was seen repeatedly, ten times or more. The rearrangement joins TRBV5-1 to TRBJ2-3; 7 bases line up with TRBD1. CDR1 and CDR2 (germline): SGHRS, YFSETQ. CDR3 length: 14 amino acids. Trimming cost V 3 bases and J 1 base; bases outside gene matches: 2. CDR3 DNA: TGCGCCAGCAGCTATGACAGGGGCACAGATACGCAGTATTTT. This gives the protein CASSYDRGTDTQYF. Drawing the rest from reference TRBV5-1 and TRBJ2-3, the complete variable domain is KAGVTQTPRYLIKTRGQQVTLSCSPISGHRSVSWYQQTPGQGLQFLFEYFSETQRNKGNFPGRFSGRQFSNSRSEMNVSTLELGDSALYLCASSYDRGTDTQYFGPGTRLTVL.

The DNA of the CDR3 is TGTGCCTGGAGAAGGGACAGGGACACTGAAGCTTTCTTT. This codes for CAWRRDRDTEAFF. The chain joins TRBV30 to TRBJ1-1, with 9 bases matching TRBD1. CDR3 length equals 13 residues. The V segment lost 3 bases and the J segment 3 bases; nucleotides outside the gene matches: 2. Germline assignment: CDR1 GTSNPN and CDR2 SVGIG (reference sequence).

The chain uses TRBV25-1 and TRBJ1-1; possibly TRBD1 for D (5 bases). V dropped 4 bases and J dropped 5 bases, with 17 bases sitting between them. CDR1 is MGHDK, CDR2 SYGVNS, per germline. The length of the CDR3 is 15 residues. The CDR3 DNA is TGTGCCAGCAGTGTCCGGGACTCACTTGGAACTGAAGCTTTCTTT. It is translated as CASSVRDSLGTEAFF.

This clone was found a few times. This chain connects TRBV28 to TRBJ2-7, with 7 bases lining up with TRBD1. V trimming: 7 bases; J trimming: 3 bases; junction bases outside the gene matches: 9. Germline lookup yields CDR1 MDHEN and CDR2 SYDVKM. The CDR3 runs 14 residues. This CDR3 reads CASMLDRPNYEQYF. CDR3 DNA sequence: TGTGCCAGCATGTTGGACAGGCCGAACTACGAGCAGTACTTC.

The chain combines TRBV4-2 with TRBJ2-6; D possibly corresponds to TRBD1 (5 bases). V lost 0 bases and J 4 bases, leaving 16 bases between the germline ends. Germline V gives CDR1 LGHNA, CDR2 YNFKEQ. This CDR3 comprises 18 residues. The CDR3 DNA reads TGTGCCAGCAGCCAAGATCGTATAGGGGTGGAGGGGGCCAACGTCCTGACTTTC. It is translated as CASSQDRIGVEGANVLTF.

This chain joins TRBV29-1 and TRBJ1-2; possibly TRBD1 for D (5 bases). CDR1 and CDR2 from the germline V gene are SQVTM and ANQGSEA. The CDR3 length is 15 residues. V lost 0 bases and J 5 bases, leaving 16 bases between the germline ends. CDR3 sequence reads: CSVEDRRGASYGYTF. The CDR3, as DNA: TGCAGCGTTGAAGATAGGAGGGGAGCGAGTTATGGCTACACCTTC.

This clone was recorded a few times. The chain is built from TRBV7-9 and TRBJ2-6; weak D call: TRBD2 (7 bases). CDR3 length: 16 amino acids. The V end was cut by 9 bases, the J end by 3 bases, with 18 bases between. CDR1 and CDR2 (germline): SEHNR, FQNEAQ (reference sequence). CDR3 amino acids: CARDLGGALGANVLTF. The CDR3 coding sequence is TGTGCCAGAGATTTAGGGGGGGCGCTTGGGGCCAACGTCCTGACTTTC.

This clone was seen a few times. The chain carries TRBV28 and TRBJ1-1; D might be TRBD1 (5 bases). The CDR3 extends over 11 amino acids. The germline V gene has CDR1 MDHEN and CDR2 SYDVKM. V was cut by 8 bases and J by 4 bases, with 8 bases left in between. The CDR3 DNA reads as TGTGCCAGCCGACAGCGCACTGAAGCTTTCTTT. Its translation is CASRQRTEAFF.

This chain joins TRBV28 and TRBJ1-2, with 7 bases matching TRBD1. V shed 3 bases, J shed 4 bases, and the junction held 2 bases outside the gene matches. Germline V lookup: CDR1 MDHEN, CDR2 SYDVKM. This CDR3 contains 13 residues. Written as DNA, the CDR3 is TGTGCCAGCAGTTTCGGACAGGCCTATGGCTACACCTTC. Residues: CASSFGQAYGYTF.

This clone was counted only a few times. V usage is TRBV2 and J usage is TRBJ2-3; D might be TRBD1 (5 bases). The germline CDR1 and CDR2 sequences are SNHLY and FYNNEI. The CDR3 extends over 13 amino acids. V shed 8 bases and J shed 3 bases, with 12 bases lying between them. CDR3 in amino acids: CASETGLTDTQYF. DNA of the CDR3: TGTGCCAGCGAAACAGGTTTAACAGATACGCAGTATTTT.

Comment on this clone: Distinct nucleotide sequences in the sample also encode this CDR3. The rearrangement links TRBV7-3 to TRBJ2-1; 7 bases align to TRBD2. The germline V gene has CDR1 SGHTA and CDR2 FQGTGA. The CDR3 runs 14 residues. The J segment lost 6 bases and the V segment lost 1 base, leaving 3 bases of the junction unmatched. DNA of the CDR3: TGTGCCAGCAGCTTAAGCGGGAGCCCCAATGAGCAGTTCTTC. Protein sequence: CASSLSGSPNEQFF.

This clone was detected ten times or more. This chain uses TRBV6-6 with TRBJ2-7, with D possibly matching TRBD1 (7 bases). There are 13 residues in the CDR3. The germline V gene has CDR1 MNHNY and CDR2 SVGAGI (reference sequence). Deletions cut 7 bases from V and 3 bases from J, with 13 bases between. CDR3 bases: TGTGCCAGCACCCAGGGGGGATTCTACGAGCAGTACTTC. Translating gives CASTQGGFYEQYF.

This clone was picked up a small number of times. V is TRBV29-1 and J is TRBJ2-5; D ambiguous. The CDR3 is 10 amino acids. V shed 4 bases and J shed 4 bases, with 4 bases lying between them. Germline-derived CDR1 and CDR2 are SQVTM and ANQGSEA. CDR3 residues: CSVATETQYF. CDR3 DNA sequence: TGCAGCGTTGCTACAGAGACCCAGTACTTC. The full variable domain, its missing parts supplied by reference TRBV29-1 and TRBJ2-5, is SAVISQKPSRDICQRGTSLTIQCQVDSQVTMMFWYRQQPGQSLTLIATANQGSEATYESGFVIDKFPISRPNLTFSTLTVSNMSPEDSSIYLCSVATETQYFGPGTRLLVL.

This chain links TRBV28 with TRBJ2-1; perhaps TRBD2 as D (5 bases). CDR3 size: 16 residues. Germline values: CDR1 MDHEN, CDR2 SYDVKM. V shed 5 bases and J shed 5 bases, with 19 bases lying between them. In DNA form, the CDR3 reads TGTGCCAGCAGTCCCCCCCTTAGCGTGAGAGACAATGAGCAGTTCTTC. It encodes CASSPPLSVRDNEQFF.

The rearrangement links TRBV30 to TRBJ1-3; maybe TRBD1 (6 bases). CDR1 and CDR2 from the germline V gene are GTSNPN and SVGIG (reference sequence). The CDR3 is 13 amino acids. Trimming took off 2 bases at V and 4 bases at J, with 9 bases between the two ends. CDR3 sequence (DNA): TGTGCCTGGAGTTCAGGGGAGGGAAACACCATATATTTT. This gives the protein CAWSSGEGNTIYF.

The rearrangement links TRBV27 to TRBJ1-1, with 8 bases matching TRBD1. Losses at the gene ends were 5 bases for V and 1 base for J; bases not matched to a gene: 3. The CDR3 covers 14 residues. The V gene's germline CDR1 is MNHEY and CDR2 SMNVEV (reference sequence). The CDR3 protein is CASSKTGANTEAFF. CDR3 bases: TGTGCCAGCAGTAAGACAGGGGCGAACACTGAAGCTTTCTTT.

This clone was observed a few times. The DNA of the CDR3 is TGTGCCAGCGGTTCAGGGATGAGTGGCTACACCTTC. Translation gives CASGSGMSGYTF. The chain links TRBV7-8 to TRBJ1-2; tentatively, D is TRBD1 (5 bases). Trimming pared 8 bases from V and 7 bases from J, leaving 14 bases between. The CDR3 loop spans 12 amino acids. CDR1 and CDR2 from the germline V gene are SGHVS and FQNEAQ.

This clone was seen only a few times. The chain couples TRBV2 to TRBJ2-4, with 13 bases matching TRBD2. Germline CDR1 is SNHLY and CDR2 is FYNNEI. J lost 7 bases, V lost 6 bases, and 6 bases had no gene match. This CDR3 comprises 15 residues. The CDR3 DNA reads as TGTGCCAGCAGAGGACTAGCGGGGGCGGGGAACATTCAGTACTTC. Translating gives CASRGLAGAGNIQYF.

This clone showed up just a few times. The chain uses TRBV27 and TRBJ1-2, with 7 bases lining up with TRBD1. Germline trimming cut 2 bases from V and 3 bases from J; bases unmatched to any gene: 6. Germline V CDR1 and CDR2: MNHEY, SMNVEV (reference sequence). CDR3 length equals 15 residues. The CDR3 DNA reads as TGTGCCAGCAGTTTAACAGGGGACCTCGACTATGGCTACACCTTC. It codes for CASSLTGDLDYGYTF.